These T cell receptor beta chains were read from a single sample in a study of cytomegalovirus exposure and HLA in healthy donors. Sequenced by immunoSEQ multiplex PCR; TCRdb stores in-frame clones only, minus some. In the table there are about 160,000 clones, 60% to 85% of which are singletons. Sequenced: PBMCs. These receptors originate from a man aged 50-60 years in good health and CMV-seropositive. CDR3s include the opening cysteine and the closing phenylalanine or tryptophan. The D gene is left open where the match is weak. Rows may omit the clone size; those that give it use once, few, many or a size class.

17 | TRBJ2-3 | TRBV28 | TRBD1 | NA | TGTGCCAGCAGTTTCGTACAGGGGGCGAGGGGCACAGATACGCAGTATTTT | CASSFVQGARGTDTQYF
13 | TRBJ1-5 | TRBV10-3 | NA | NA | TGTGCCACCACGGACAGCCCCAATCAGCCCCAGCATTTT | CATTDSPNQPQHF
13 | TRBJ2-4 | TRBV28 | NA | NA | TGTGCCAGCAATAGTCCTAGCGTTGACATTCAGTACTTC | CASNSPSVDIQYF
15 | TRBJ2-2 | TRBV2 | NA | NA | TGTGCCAGCCGCGCCGGGACTTCCAACACCGGGGAGCTGTTTTTT | CASRAGTSNTGELFF
13 | TRBJ2-7 | TRBV2 | TRBD1 | NA | TGTGCCAGCAGCTGGGACAGGGCCTACGAGCAGTACTTC | CASSWDRAYEQYF
14 | TRBJ2-7 | TRBV6-6 | TRBD1 | NA | TGTGCCAGCCTGACGGGACAGGGGGCTAACGAGCAGTACTTC | CASLTGQGANEQYF
14 | TRBJ1-6 | TRBV30 | NA | NA | TGTGCCTGGAGTGTACGCCGGTATAATTCACCCCTCCACTTT | CAWSVRRYNSPLHF
12 | TRBJ1-2 | TRBV2 | NA | NA | TGTGCCAGCAGCGTTACCCACGGGGTAGGAACCTTC | CASSVTHGVGTF
12 | TRBJ2-1 | TRBV6-1 | NA | NA | TGTGCCAGCAGTGAGAGGGTTTTTGAGCAGTTCTTC | CASSERVFEQFF
14 | TRBJ2-3 | TRBV11-3 | TRBD2 | NA | TGTGCCAGCAGCTTAGCGGGAGGTCCAGATACGCAGTATTTT | CASSLAGGPDTQYF
13 | TRBJ1-2 | TRBV28 | TRBD1 | NA | TGTGCCAGCAGGTCATCCGGGACAGCCGGCTACACCTTC | CASRSSGTAGYTF
17 | TRBJ2-2 | TRBV23-1 | NA | NA | TGCGCCAGCAGTCAACGGCCGGGAGAATCTAACACCGGGGAGCTGTTTTTT | CASSQRPGESNTGELFF
18 | TRBJ2-2 | TRBV25-1 | TRBD1 | once | TGTGCCAGCAGTGTCCTCCCGACCGGGACAGGGAACACCGGGGAGCTGTTTTTT | CASSVLPTGTGNTGELFF
15 | TRBJ2-7 | TRBV19 | TRBD1 | NA | TGTGCCAGTAGTATTTCCGGGACAGGGACCTACGAGCAGTACTTC | CASSISGTGTYEQYF
17 | TRBJ2-7 | TRBV28 | TRBD2 | NA | TGTGCCAGCAGTTTCACTACAGCGGGAGAGCTCGGATACGAGCAGTACTTC | CASSFTTAGELGYEQYF
14 | TRBJ2-5 | TRBV5-1 | TRBD1 | NA | TGCGCCAGCAGCGAACGGACAGGGGGGGAGACCCAGTACTTC | CASSERTGGETQYF
13 | TRBJ2-7 | TRBV28 | NA | few | TGTGCCAGCAGCGCGTTTGGTAACTACGAGCAGTACTTC | CASSAFGNYEQYF
14 | TRBJ1-1 | TRBV19 | NA | once | TGTGCCAGTAGTATTGTCGGGGCGGGAGCTGAAGCTTTCTTT | CASSIVGAGAEAFF
16 | TRBJ2-1 | TRBV27 | NA | NA | TGTGCCAGCAGATTCACGGGACTCCGGGAATACAATGAGCAGTTCTTC | CASRFTGLREYNEQFF
15 | TRBJ2-7 | TRBV4-1 | TRBD2 | NA | TGCGCCAGCAGCCAAGATCGGTACGGCGGGAGTGTGCAGTACTTC | CASSQDRYGGSVQYF
14 | TRBJ1-3 | TRBV5-1 | TRBD1 | NA | TGCGCCAGCAGCTTGGAAGGGGGCGGAAACACCATATATTTT | CASSLEGGGNTIYF
12 | TRBJ2-3 | TRBV2 | NA | once | TGTGCCAGCAAGGAGGGGACAGATACGCAGTATTTT | CASKEGTDTQYF
17 | TRBJ1-2 | TRBV7-9 | TRBD1 | NA | TGTGCCAGCAGCCTGGACAGGGGGAGGATCGAAAACTATGGCTACACCTTC | CASSLDRGRIENYGYTF
16 | TRBJ1-1 | TRBV27 | TRBD1 | NA | TGTGCCAGTGGGACAGGGGCCCCCCTGGGGGACACTGAAGCTTTCTTT | CASGTGAPLGDTEAFF
18 | TRBJ2-7 | TRBV5-4 | TRBD2 | once | TGTGCCAGCAGCTGGGGACCCGGGGGGGGAGGCAACTCCTACGAGCAGTACTTC | CASSWGPGGGGNSYEQYF
12 | TRBJ1-2 | TRBV2 | NA | NA | TGTGCCAGCATCAGGGTCGCGTATGGCTACACCTTC | CASIRVAYGYTF
17 | TRBJ1-6 | TRBV9 | TRBD1 | few | TGTGCCAGCAGCGTATCGGGACAGAGCTCCTATAATTCACCCCTCCACTTT | CASSVSGQSSYNSPLHF
16 | TRBJ1-5 | TRBV28 | TRBD1 | once | TGTGCCAGCAGATACGCCAGGACAGGGAAGAATCAGCCCCAGCATTTT | CASRYARTGKNQPQHF
18 | TRBJ2-4 | TRBV4-1 | NA | NA | TGCGCCAGCAGCCAAGATGGTCATCCGTCGGGGACCAAAAACATTCAGTACTTC | CASSQDGHPSGTKNIQYF
17 | TRBJ1-5 | TRBV28 | TRBD1 | once | TGTGCCAGCAGTCTTACCCGGGACAGGGTTAGCAATCAGCCCCAGCATTTT | CASSLTRDRVSNQPQHF
20 | TRBJ1-5 | TRBV28 | NA | NA | TGTGCCAGCACGGTCGGGGGTGCCGCTTCCCCCTGGGATAGCAATCAGCCCCAGCATTTT | CASTVGGAASPWDSNQPQHF